This T cell receptor (beta chain) came from a study of regulatory T cells in long-lasting Graves disease. The wider study: Newly diagnosed Graves' patients had under 3 months of antithyroid drugs.

The CDR3 has 13 amino acids. Germline-derived CDR1 and CDR2 are SGHAT and FQDESV (reference sequence). V shed 0 bases and J shed 9 bases, with 9 bases lying between them. This clonotype came up a few times. TCR beta libraries were built with iRepertoire HTBI primers and Arm-PCR of CDR3 regions. TCRdb re-called the multiplex PCR reads with MiXCR, one entry per CDR3 protein. The table has just over 600,000 distinct CDR3 sequences, 16% seen once. Time point specified: newly diagnosed GD, antithyroid drugs for less than 3 months. There was RNA extracted from PBMCs, and the TCR library was made from it. The sample also formed part of further work on T cells in Graves' hyperthyroidism and ophthalmopathy. According to that study: Expanded thyroid clonotypes (above 0.001) were mostly also found in blood. Ophthalmopathy got predicted by the model a median about six months before its onset.

This sample comprised peripheral blood mononuclear cells (PBMCs), obtained at new diagnosis, from a patient treated with antithyroid drugs. The receptor was derived from a woman in her twenties or thirties with Graves disease. The chain links TRBV11-1 to TRBJ2-1, with D perhaps matching TRBD2 (7 bases). Here the CDR3 reads CASSLAGGPEQFF. CDR3 sequence (DNA): TGTGCCAGCAGCTTAGCGGGGGGGCCTGAGCAGTTCTTC.